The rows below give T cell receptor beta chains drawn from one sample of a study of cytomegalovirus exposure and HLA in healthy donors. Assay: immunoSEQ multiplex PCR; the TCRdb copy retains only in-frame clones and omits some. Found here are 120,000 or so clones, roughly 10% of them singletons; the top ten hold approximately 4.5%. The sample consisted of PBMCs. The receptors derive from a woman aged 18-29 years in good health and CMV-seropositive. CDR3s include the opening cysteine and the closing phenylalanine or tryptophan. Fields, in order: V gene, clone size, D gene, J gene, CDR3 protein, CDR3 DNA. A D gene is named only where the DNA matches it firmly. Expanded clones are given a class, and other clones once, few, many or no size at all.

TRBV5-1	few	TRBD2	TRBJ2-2	CASSLLAGPGTTGELFF	TGCGCCAGCAGCTTGCTAGCGGGGCCCGGGACCACCGGGGAGCTGTTTTTT
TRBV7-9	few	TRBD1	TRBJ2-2	CASSLGTGLGELFF	TGTGCCAGCAGCTTGGGGACAGGCCTCGGGGAGCTGTTTTTT
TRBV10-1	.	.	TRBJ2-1	CASSEGGEQFF	TGCGCCAGCAGTGAAGGGGGTGAGCAGTTCTTC
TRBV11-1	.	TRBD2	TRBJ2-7	CASSVRYETSGTYEQYF	TGTGCCAGCAGCGTACGCTATGAGACTAGCGGGACCTACGAGCAGTACTTC
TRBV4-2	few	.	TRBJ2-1	CASSQASSSSYNEQFF	TGTGCCAGCAGCCAAGCTTCGTCTAGCAGCTACAATGAGCAGTTCTTC
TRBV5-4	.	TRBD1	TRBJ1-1	CASSVAGTGALGGGGTEAFF	TGTGCCAGCAGCGTGGCCGGGACAGGGGCCCTGGGGGGGGGTGGCACTGAAGCTTTCTTT
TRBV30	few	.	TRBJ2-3	CALGAKQPDTQYF	TGTGCCTTAGGGGCGAAACAACCAGATACGCAGTATTTT
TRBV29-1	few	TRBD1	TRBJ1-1	CSVDRGMIF	TGCAGCGTGGACAGGGGGATGATCTTT
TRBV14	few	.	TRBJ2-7	CASSPTSYEQYF	TGTGCCAGCAGCCCTACTAGCTACGAGCAGTACTTC
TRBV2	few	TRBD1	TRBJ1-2	CASSGQAGGYGYTF	TGTGCCAGCAGCGGACAGGCTGGCGGCTATGGCTACACCTTC
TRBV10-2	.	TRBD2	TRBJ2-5	CASRRERQETQYF	TGCGCCAGCAGGCGGGAGAGACAAGAGACCCAGTACTTC
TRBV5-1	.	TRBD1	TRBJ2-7	CASSLLGQSTSGEQYF	TGCGCCAGCAGCTTGCTGGGACAGAGTACCAGCGGCGAGCAGTACTTC
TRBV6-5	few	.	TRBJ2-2	CASRGPYGSGELFF	TGTGCCAGCAGGGGGCCCTACGGCTCCGGGGAGCTGTTTTTT
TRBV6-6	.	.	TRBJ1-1	CAHSDKTNTEAFF	TGTGCTCATTCAGACAAAACGAACACTGAAGCTTTCTTT
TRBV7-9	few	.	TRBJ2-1	CASSLAGHEQFF	TGTGCCAGCAGCTTAGCGGGCCATGAGCAGTTCTTC
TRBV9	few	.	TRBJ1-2	CASSASAQGNYGYTF	TGTGCCAGCAGCGCCTCGGCACAGGGCAACTATGGCTACACCTTC
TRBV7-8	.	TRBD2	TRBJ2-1	CASIHRLAAYNEQFF	TGTGCCAGCATCCACCGACTAGCGGCCTACAATGAGCAGTTCTTC
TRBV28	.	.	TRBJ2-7	CASSPTGRYEQYF	TGTGCCAGCAGCCCGACAGGTCGCTACGAGCAGTACTTC
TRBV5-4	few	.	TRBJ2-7	CASSREWGEYEQYF	TGTGCCAGCAGCCGAGAGTGGGGGGAGTACGAGCAGTACTTC
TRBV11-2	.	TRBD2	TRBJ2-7	CASSLGLADEQYF	TGTGCCAGCAGCTTAGGTCTAGCGGACGAGCAGTACTTC
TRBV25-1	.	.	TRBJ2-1	CASVPQGWNEQFF	TGTGCCAGCGTCCCCCAGGGGTGGAATGAGCAGTTCTTC
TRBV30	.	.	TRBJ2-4	CAWSVRSGLAKNIQYF	TGTGCCTGGAGTGTAAGGAGTGGACTAGCCAAAAACATTCAGTACTTC
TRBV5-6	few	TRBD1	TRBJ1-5	CASSLQGVEGPDQPQHF	TGTGCCAGCAGCTTGCAGGGGGTAGAGGGGCCCGATCAGCCCCAGCATTTT
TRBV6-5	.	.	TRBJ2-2	CASRTGDTGELFF	TGTGCCAGCAGGACCGGGGATACCGGGGAGCTGTTTTTT
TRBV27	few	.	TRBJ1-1	CASYREGPGTEAFF	TGTGCCAGCTACCGGGAGGGTCCGGGTACTGAAGCTTTCTTT
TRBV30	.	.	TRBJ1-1	CAWSRGQETEAFF	TGTGCCTGGAGTAGGGGTCAGGAGACTGAAGCTTTCTTT
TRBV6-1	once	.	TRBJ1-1	CASTRQGMGAFF	TGTGCCAGCACCCGGCAGGGTATGGGAGCTTTCTTT
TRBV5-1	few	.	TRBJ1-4	CASSPGPTNEKLFF	TGCGCCAGCAGCCCAGGTCCAACTAATGAAAAACTGTTTTTT
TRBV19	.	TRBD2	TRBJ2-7	CASSRRTSGSTGEQYF	TGTGCCAGTAGTAGGAGGACTAGCGGGAGTACGGGCGAGCAGTACTTC
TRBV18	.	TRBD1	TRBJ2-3	CASSPPGQGVSGTDTQYF	TGTGCCAGCTCACCACCTGGACAGGGCGTCTCTGGCACAGATACGCAGTATTTT
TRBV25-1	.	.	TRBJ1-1	CASSEGTMGPEAFF	TGTGCTAGCAGTGAAGGCACAATGGGGCCTGAAGCTTTCTTT
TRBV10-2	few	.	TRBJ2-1	CASVSAPEAQNEQFF	TGCGCCAGCGTCAGCGCGCCCGAGGCTCAGAATGAGCAGTTCTTC
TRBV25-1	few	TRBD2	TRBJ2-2	CASSPKERDGYTGELFF	TGTGCCAGCAGTCCTAAGGAGCGGGACGGTTACACCGGGGAGCTGTTTTTT
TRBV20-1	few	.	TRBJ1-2	CSAPDQGRYTF	TGCAGTGCCCCGGATCAGGGTCGCTACACCTTC
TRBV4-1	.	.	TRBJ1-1	CASSQDRGNTEAFF	TGCGCCAGCAGCCAAGACAGGGGGAACACTGAAGCTTTCTTT
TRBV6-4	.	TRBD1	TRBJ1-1	CASSPQGGANEAFF	TGTGCCAGCAGTCCGCAGGGGGGAGCTAATGAAGCTTTCTTT
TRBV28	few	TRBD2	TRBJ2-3	CASTWGGPSTDTQYF	TGTGCCAGCACCTGGGGGGGTCCAAGCACAGATACGCAGTATTTT
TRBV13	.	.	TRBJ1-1	CASSPPDSGPNTEAFF	TGTGCCAGCAGCCCCCCCGATTCAGGCCCGAACACTGAAGCTTTCTTT
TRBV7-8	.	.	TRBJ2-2	CASSLKRLGDTGELFF	TGTGCCAGCAGCCTCAAGCGACTTGGAGACACCGGGGAGCTGTTTTTT
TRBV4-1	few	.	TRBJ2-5	CASSQFRGGETQYF	TGCGCCAGCAGCCAATTCCGAGGGGGAGAGACCCAGTACTTC
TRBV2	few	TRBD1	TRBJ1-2	CASSPQGASRQGYTF	TGTGCCAGCAGTCCACAGGGGGCGAGTCGGCAGGGCTACACCTTC
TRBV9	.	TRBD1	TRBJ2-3	CASSSRTGDSTDTQYF	TGTGCCAGCAGCTCAAGGACAGGAGACAGCACAGATACGCAGTATTTT
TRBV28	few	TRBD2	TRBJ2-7	CASSLASGSSYEQYF	TGTGCCAGCAGTTTAGCTAGCGGGAGCTCCTACGAGCAGTACTTC
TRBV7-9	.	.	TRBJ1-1	CASSRENTEAFF	TGTGCCAGCAGCCGAGAGAACACTGAAGCTTTCTTT
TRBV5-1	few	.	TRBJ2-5	CASSLLGGPQETQYF	TGCGCCAGCAGCCTGCTCGGAGGGCCCCAAGAGACCCAGTACTTC
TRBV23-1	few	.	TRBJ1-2	CASSQSTRDDPMCYTF	TGCGCCAGCAGTCAATCGACGCGGGACGATCCTATGTGTTACACCTTC
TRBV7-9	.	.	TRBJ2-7	CASSLSESLMDEQYF	TGTGCCAGCAGCTTATCTGAGTCTTTAATGGACGAGCAGTACTTC
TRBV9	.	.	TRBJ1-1	CASSVDAGKTEAFF	TGTGCCAGCAGCGTAGATGCAGGGAAAACTGAAGCTTTCTTT
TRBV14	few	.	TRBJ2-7	CASSQGHHRAYEQYF	TGTGCCAGCAGCCAAGGCCACCATAGAGCTTACGAGCAGTACTTC
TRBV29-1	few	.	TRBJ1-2	CSVESAIYGYTF	TGCAGCGTTGAAAGCGCGATCTATGGCTACACCTTC
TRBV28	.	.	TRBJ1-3	CASWGGATGNTIYF	TGTGCCAGCTGGGGTGGGGCCACGGGAAACACCATATATTTT
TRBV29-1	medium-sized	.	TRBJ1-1	CSVRVNTEAFF	TGCAGCGTTCGAGTGAACACTGAAGCTTTCTTT
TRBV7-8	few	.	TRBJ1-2	CASSPDGYTF	TGTGCCAGCAGCCCGGATGGCTACACCTTC
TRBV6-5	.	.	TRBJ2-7	CASSRTQGFLYF	TGTGCCAGCAGCCGCACTCAGGGCTTTTTGTACTTC
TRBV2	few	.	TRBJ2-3	CASRLGGTDTQYF	TGTGCCAGCAGGCTCGGGGGAACAGATACGCAGTATTTT
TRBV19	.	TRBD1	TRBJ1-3	CATKTGSLSGNTIYF	TGTGCCACCAAGACAGGGAGTCTCTCTGGAAACACCATATATTTT
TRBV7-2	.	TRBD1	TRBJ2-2	CASSWTGLLPDTGELFF	TGTGCCAGCAGCTGGACAGGGCTCCTACCCGACACCGGGGAGCTGTTTTTT
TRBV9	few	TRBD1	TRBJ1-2	CASSVGQGILYGYTF	TGTGCCAGCAGCGTGGGACAGGGAATCCTTTATGGCTACACCTTC
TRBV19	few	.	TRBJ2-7	CASSIGTGFSYEQYF	TGTGCCAGTAGTATAGGCACGGGGTTCTCCTACGAGCAGTACTTC